The clone carrying this T cell receptor (beta chain) was recorded once. V lost 0 bases and J 4 bases, leaving 14 bases between the germline ends. This CDR3 region has 16 residues. Germline CDR1 and CDR2: SGHRS and YFSETQ. Libraries were prepared by immunoSEQ multiplex PCR; TCRdb keeps only in-frame clonotypes and omits some of them. The table has tens of thousands of clones, approximately 90% seen once. The sample belongs to a study of blood T cell repertoires in COVID-19. Sequenced input: peripheral blood. V is TRBV5-1 and J is TRBJ1-5, with no clear D. The receptor was derived from a man aged 30 to 39 with acute or convalescent COVID-19. This CDR3 reads CASSLGPRFGNQPQHF. Written as DNA, the CDR3 is TGCGCCAGCAGCTTGGGGCCTAGGTTCGGTAATCAGCCCCAGCATTTT.